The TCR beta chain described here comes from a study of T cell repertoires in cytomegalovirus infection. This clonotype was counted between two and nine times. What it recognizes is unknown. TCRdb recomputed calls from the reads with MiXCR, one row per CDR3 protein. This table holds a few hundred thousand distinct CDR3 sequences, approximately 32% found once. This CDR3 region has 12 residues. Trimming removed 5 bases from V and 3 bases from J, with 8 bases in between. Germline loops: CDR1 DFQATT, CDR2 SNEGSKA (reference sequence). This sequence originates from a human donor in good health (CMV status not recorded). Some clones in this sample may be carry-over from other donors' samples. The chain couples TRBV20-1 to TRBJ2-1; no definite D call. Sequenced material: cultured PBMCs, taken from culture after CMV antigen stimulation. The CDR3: CSASRVYNEQFF. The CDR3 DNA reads TGCAGTGCTTCTCGGGTCTACAATGAGCAGTTCTTC.